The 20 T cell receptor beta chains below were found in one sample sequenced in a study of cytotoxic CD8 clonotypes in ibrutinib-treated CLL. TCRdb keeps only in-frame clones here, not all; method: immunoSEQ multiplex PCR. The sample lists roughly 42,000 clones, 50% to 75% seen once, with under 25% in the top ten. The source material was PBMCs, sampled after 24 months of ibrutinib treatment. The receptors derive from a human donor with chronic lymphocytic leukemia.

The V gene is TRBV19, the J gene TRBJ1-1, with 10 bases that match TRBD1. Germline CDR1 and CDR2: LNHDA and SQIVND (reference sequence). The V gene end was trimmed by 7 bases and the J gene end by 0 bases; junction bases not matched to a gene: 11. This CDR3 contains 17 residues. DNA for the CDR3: TGTGCCAGTATTCAAGGGACAGGGGACCTTATGAACACTGAAGCTTTCTTT. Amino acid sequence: CASIQGTGDLMNTEAFF.

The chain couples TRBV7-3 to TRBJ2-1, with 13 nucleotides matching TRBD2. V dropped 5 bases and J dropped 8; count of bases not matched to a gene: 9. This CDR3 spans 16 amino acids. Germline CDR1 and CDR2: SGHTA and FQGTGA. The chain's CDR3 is CASSRGLAGDGDEQFF. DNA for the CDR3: TGTGCCAGCAGCCGCGGACTAGCGGGAGATGGCGATGAGCAGTTCTTC.

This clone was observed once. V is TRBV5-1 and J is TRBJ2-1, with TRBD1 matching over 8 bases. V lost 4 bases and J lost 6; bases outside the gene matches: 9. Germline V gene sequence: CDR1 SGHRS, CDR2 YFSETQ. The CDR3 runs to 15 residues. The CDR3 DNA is TGCGCCAGCAGCGAGGCGGGACAGGTATCCAATGAGCAGTTCTTC. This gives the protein CASSEAGQVSNEQFF.

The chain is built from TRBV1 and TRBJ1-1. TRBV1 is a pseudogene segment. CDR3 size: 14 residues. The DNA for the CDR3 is TGCACCAGCAGCCAAGAAAGTAAGAACACTGAAGCTTTCTTT. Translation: CTSSQESKNTEAFF.

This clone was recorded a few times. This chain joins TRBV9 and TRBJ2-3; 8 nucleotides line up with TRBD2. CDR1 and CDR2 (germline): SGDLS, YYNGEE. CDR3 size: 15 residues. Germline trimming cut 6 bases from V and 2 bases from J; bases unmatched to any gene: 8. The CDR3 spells CASNQRGLNTDTQYF. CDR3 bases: TGTGCCAGCAACCAGCGGGGGCTGAACACAGATACGCAGTATTTT.

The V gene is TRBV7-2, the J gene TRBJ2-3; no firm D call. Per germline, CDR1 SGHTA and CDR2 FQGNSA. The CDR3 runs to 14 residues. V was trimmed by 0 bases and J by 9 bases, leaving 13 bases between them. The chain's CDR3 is CASSLAVPPYTQYF. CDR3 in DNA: TGTGCCAGCAGCTTAGCTGTCCCCCCGTACACGCAGTATTTT. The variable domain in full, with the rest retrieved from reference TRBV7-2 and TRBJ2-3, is GAGVSQSPSNKVTEKGKDVELRCDPISGHTALYWYRQSLGQGLEFLIYFQGNSAPDKSGLPSDRFSAERTGGSVSTLTIQRTQQEDSAVYLCASSLAVPPYTQYFGPGTRLTVL.

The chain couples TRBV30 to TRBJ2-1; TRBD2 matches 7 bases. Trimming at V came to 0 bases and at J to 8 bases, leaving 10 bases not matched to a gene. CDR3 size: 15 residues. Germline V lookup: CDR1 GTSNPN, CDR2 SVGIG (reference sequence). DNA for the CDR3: TGTGCCTGGAGTGTACACATGACGGGGAGGGATGAGCAGTTCTTC. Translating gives CAWSVHMTGRDEQFF.

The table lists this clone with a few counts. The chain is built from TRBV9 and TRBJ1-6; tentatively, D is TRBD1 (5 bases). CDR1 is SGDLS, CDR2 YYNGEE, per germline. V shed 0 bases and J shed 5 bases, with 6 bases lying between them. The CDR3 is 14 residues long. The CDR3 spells CASSVAGNNSPLHF. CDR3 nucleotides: TGTGCCAGCAGCGTAGCAGGGAATAATTCACCCCTCCACTTT.

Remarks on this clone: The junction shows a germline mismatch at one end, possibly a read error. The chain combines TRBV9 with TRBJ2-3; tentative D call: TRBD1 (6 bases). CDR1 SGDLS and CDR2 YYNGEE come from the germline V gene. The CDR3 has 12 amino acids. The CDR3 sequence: CPWTASTDTQYF. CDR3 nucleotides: TGCCCCTGGACAGCCAGCACAGATACGCAGTATTTT.

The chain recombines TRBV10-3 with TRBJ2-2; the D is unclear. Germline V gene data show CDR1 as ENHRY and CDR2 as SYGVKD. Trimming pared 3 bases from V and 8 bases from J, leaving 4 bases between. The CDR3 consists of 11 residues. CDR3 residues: CAISDKGELFF. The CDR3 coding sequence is TGTGCCATCAGTGACAAAGGGGAGCTGTTTTTT.

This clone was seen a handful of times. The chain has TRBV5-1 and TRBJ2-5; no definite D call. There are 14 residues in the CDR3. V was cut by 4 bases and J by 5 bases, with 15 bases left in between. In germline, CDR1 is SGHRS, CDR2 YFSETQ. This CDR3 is CASSASSSGETQYF. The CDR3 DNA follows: TGCGCCAGCAGCGCCTCTTCTTCCGGGGAGACCCAGTACTTC.

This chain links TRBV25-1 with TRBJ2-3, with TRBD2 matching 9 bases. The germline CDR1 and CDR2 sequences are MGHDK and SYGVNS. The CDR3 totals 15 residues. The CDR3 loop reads CVIYRTSESTDTQYF. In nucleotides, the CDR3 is TGTGTCATTTACCGGACTAGCGAGAGCACAGATACGCAGTATTTT.

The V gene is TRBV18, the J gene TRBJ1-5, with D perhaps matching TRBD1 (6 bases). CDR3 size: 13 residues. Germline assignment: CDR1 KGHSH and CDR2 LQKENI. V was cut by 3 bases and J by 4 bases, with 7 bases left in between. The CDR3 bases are TGTGCCAGCTCACCGCAGGGGAATCAGCCCCAGCATTTT. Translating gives CASSPQGNQPQHF.

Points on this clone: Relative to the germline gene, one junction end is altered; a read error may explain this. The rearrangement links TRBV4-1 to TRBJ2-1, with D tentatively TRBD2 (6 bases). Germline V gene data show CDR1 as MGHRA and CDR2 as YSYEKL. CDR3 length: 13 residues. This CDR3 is CASSGRLVDEQFF. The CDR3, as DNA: TGTGCCAGCAGCGGAAGACTAGTCGATGAGCAGTTCTTC.

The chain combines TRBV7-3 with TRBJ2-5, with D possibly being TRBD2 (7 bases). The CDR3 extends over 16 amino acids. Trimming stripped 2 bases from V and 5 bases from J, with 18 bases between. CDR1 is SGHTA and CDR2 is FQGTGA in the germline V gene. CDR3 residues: CASSLFGGQVRETQYF. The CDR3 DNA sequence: TGTGCCAGCAGCTTATTCGGGGGGCAAGTAAGGGAGACCCAGTACTTC.

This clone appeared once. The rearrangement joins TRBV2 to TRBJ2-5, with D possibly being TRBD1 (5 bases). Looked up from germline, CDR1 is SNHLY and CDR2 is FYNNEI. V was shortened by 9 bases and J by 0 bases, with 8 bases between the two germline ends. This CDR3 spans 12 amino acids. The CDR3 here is CARGRYQETQYF. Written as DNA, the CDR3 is TGTGCCAGGGGGCGGTACCAAGAGACCCAGTACTTC.

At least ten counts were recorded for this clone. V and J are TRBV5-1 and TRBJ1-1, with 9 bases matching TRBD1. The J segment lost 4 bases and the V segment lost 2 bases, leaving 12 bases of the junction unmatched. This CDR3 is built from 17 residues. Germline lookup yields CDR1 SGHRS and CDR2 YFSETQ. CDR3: CASSFRTGESIGTEAFF. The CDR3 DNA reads TGCGCCAGCAGCTTCCGGACAGGGGAGAGTATTGGCACTGAAGCTTTCTTT.

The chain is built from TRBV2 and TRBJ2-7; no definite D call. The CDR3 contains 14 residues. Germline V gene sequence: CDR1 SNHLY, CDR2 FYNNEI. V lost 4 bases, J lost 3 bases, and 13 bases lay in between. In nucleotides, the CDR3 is TGTGCCAGCAGTGTTCGGTCAAATAGCTACGAGCAGTACTTC. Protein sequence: CASSVRSNSYEQYF.

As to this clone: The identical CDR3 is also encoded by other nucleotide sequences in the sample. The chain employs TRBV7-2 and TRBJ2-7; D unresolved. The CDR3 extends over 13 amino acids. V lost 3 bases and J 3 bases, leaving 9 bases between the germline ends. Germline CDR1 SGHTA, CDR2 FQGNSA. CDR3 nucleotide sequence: TGTGCCAGCAGCTTGGCAGGAATCTACGAGCAGTACTTC. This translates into CASSLAGIYEQYF.

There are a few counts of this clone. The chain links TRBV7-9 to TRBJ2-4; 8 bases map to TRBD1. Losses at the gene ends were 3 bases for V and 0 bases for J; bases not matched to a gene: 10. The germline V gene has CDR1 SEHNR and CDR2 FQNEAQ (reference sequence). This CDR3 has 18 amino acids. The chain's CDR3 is CASSLPWTGPLAKNIQYF. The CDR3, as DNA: TGTGCCAGCAGCTTGCCCTGGACAGGGCCCCTAGCCAAAAACATTCAGTACTTC.